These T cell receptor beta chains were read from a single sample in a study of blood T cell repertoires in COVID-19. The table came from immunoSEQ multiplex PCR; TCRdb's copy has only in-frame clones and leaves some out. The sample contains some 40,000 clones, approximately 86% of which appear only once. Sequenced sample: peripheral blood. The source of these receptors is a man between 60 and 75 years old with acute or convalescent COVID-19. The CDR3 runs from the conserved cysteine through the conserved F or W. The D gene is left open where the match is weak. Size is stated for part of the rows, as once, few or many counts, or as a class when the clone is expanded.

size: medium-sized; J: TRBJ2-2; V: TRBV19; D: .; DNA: TGTGCCAGTCAAGACATGAACACCGGGGAGCTGTTTTTT; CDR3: CASQDMNTGELFF
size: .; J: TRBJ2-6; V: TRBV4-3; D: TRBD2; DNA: TGCGCCAGCAGCCAAGAGGGGAGCGGGAGACCTGGGGCCAACGTCCTGACTTTC; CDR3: CASSQEGSGRPGANVLTF
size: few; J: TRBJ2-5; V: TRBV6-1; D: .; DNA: TGTGCCAGCAGTGAAGTCTGGGGGCTGTCACAAGAGACCCAGTACTTC; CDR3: CASSEVWGLSQETQYF
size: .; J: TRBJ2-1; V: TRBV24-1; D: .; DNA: TGTGCCACCAGTGATCCCCGGGGGATCAATGAGCAGTTCTTC; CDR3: CATSDPRGINEQFF
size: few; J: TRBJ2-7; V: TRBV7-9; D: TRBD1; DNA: TGTGCCAGCAGCTTATCGGGACAGGGGTCATCCGAGCAGTACTTC; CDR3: CASSLSGQGSSEQYF
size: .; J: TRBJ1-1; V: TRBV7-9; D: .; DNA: TGTGCCAGCAGCGCGGGGGTGGCGAACACTGAAGCTTTCTTT; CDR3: CASSAGVANTEAFF
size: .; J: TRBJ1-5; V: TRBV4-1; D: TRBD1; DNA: TGCGCCAGCAGCCAAGTTAGTGGACAGGGATCGAGTCAGCCCCAGCATTTT; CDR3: CASSQVSGQGSSQPQHF
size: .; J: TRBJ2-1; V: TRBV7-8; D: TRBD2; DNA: TGTGCCAGCAGTGTGACTAGCGGGAGTTTGAATGAGCAGTTCTTC; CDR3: CASSVTSGSLNEQFF
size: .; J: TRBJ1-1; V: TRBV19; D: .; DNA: TGTGCCAGTGGAAGGACAGAAGCTTTCTTT; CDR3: CASGRTEAFF
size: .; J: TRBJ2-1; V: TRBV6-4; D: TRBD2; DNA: TGTGCCAGCACCCCCGGGCGGGAGGATAGTGAGCAGTTCTTC; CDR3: CASTPGREDSEQFF
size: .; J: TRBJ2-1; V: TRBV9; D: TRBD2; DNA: TGTGCCAGCAGCGTGACTAGCGGGAGCCATGAGCAGTTCTTC; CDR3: CASSVTSGSHEQFF
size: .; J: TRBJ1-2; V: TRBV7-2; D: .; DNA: TGTGCCAGCAGCCTACGCCGGGGTCAGGTGCATGGCTACACCTTC; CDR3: CASSLRRGQVHGYTF
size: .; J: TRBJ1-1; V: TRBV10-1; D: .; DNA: TGCGCCAGCCGAAGTGAATTGGAGACTGAAGCTTTCTTT; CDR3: CASRSELETEAFF
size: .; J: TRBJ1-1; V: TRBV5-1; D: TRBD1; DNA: TGCGCCAGCAGCCCCGGGACAGGGGGCGCTCAAACTTTCTTT; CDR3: CASSPGTGGAQTFF
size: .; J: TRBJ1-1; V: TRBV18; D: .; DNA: TGTGCCAGCTCACCACTCCGGACAGACGGTAGGCGGCCAGCTTTCTTT; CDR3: CASSPLRTDGRRPAFF
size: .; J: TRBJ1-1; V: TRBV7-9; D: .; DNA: TGTGCCAGCACCTCACAGGGAGACACTGAAGCTTTCTTT; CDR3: CASTSQGDTEAFF
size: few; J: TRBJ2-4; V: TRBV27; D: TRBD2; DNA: TGTGCCAGCAGTTTTCTAGCGGGAGGGCCGGGAAACATTCAGTACTTC; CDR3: CASSFLAGGPGNIQYF
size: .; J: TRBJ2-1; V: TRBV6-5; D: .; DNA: TGTGCCAGCAGTTACTCGGGTAGTACAGGGAATGAGCAGTTCTTC; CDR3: CASSYSGSTGNEQFF
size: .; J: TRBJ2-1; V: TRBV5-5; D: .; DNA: TGTGCCAGCAGCTTGGGGAGACTGTTGTCTGGCTCCTACAATGAGCAGTTCTTC; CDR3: CASSLGRLLSGSYNEQFF
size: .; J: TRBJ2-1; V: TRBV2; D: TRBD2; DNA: TGTGCCAGCAGTGAAACGAGCGGGAGGGCTAATGAGCAGTTCTTC; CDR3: CASSETSGRANEQFF
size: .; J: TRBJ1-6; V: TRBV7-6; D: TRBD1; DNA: TGTGCCAGCAGCTTGGGACAGGGAGGGTCACCCCTCCACTTT; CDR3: CASSLGQGGSPLHF
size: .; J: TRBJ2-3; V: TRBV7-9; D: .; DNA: TGTGCCAGCAGGTCTGATGGAGGGCCGTTTAGCACAGATACGCAGTATTTT; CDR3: CASRSDGGPFSTDTQYF
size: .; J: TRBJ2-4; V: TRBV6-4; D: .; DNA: TGTGCCAGCAGTGAAGGTAGCGGATTAGCCAAAAACATTCAGTACTTC; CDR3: CASSEGSGLAKNIQYF
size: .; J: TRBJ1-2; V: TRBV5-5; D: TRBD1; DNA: TGTGCCAGCAGCTTACAGGGGGACTATGGCTACACCTTC; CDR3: CASSLQGDYGYTF
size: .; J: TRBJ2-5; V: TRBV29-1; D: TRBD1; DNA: TGCAGCGTTGGGGGACAGCAAGAGACCCAGTACTTC; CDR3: CSVGGQQETQYF
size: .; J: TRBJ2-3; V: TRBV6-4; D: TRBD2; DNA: TGTGCCAGCAGTGACTCGAGCGGGAGTGGTACAGATACGCAGTATTTT; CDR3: CASSDSSGSGTDTQYF
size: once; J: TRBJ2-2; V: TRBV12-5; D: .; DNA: TGTGCTAGTGGTTTTAGTAGAAACACCGGGGAGCTGTTTTTT; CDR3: CASGFSRNTGELFF
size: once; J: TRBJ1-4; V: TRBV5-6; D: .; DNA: TGTGCCAGCAGCTTGTATGAGGGATGGGAAAAACTGTTTTTT; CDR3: CASSLYEGWEKLFF
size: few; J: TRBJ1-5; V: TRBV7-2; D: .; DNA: TGTGCCAGCAGCTTCAGGGAAGGTCAGCCCCAGCATTTT; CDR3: CASSFREGQPQHF
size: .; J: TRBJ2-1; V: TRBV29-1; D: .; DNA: TGCAGCGTTGGAGGCATCCCGGGGGACAATGAGCAGTTCTTC; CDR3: CSVGGIPGDNEQFF
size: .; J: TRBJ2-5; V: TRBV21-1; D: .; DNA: TGTGCCAGCAGCACAAAGGCTTGCCCCCTAGAACGGAGGCGGGAGCAAGAGACCCAGTACTTC; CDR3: CASSTKACPLERRREQETQYF
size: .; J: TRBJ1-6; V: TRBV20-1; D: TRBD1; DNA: TGCAGTGCTAGTTCGACGGGACAGAGTAATTCACCCCTCCACTTT; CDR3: CSASSTGQSNSPLHF
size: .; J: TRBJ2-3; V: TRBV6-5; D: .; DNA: TGTGCCAGCACTTTGGAAGACAGGAATACGCAGTATTTT; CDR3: CASTLEDRNTQYF
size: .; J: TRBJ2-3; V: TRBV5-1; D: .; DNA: TGCGCCAGCAGTCCCCTCCCCACAGATACGCAGTATTTT; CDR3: CASSPLPTDTQYF
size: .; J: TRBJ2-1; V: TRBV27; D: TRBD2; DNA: TGTGCCAGCACCTTAGCGGGAGGTCCCTACAATGAGCAGTTCTTC; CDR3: CASTLAGGPYNEQFF
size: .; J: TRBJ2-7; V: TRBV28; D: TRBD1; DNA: TGTGCCAGCAGTTTACCTCCCAGGGGGTTCTCCTACGAGCAGTACTTC; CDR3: CASSLPPRGFSYEQYF
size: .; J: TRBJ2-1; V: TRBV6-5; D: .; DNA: TGTGCCAGCAGTAAGAGCGAGAGCTCCTACAATGAGCAGTTCTTC; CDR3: CASSKSESSYNEQFF
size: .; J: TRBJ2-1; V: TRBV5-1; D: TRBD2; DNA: TGCGCCAGCAGCTTGCGTCCTAGCGGGGGCAATGAGCAGTTCTTC; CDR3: CASSLRPSGGNEQFF
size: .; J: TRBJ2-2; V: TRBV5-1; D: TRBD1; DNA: TGCGCCAGCAGCCGGGACAGGGAAATCGGCGGGGAGCTGTTTTTT; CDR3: CASSRDREIGGELFF
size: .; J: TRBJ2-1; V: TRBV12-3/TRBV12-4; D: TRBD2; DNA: TGTGCCAGCACCCCGACTAGCGGCTTCCAGTTCTTC; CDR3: CASTPTSGFQFF
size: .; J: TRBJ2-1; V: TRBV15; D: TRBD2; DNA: TGTGCCACCTCCCCCCTAGCGGGAGGCTCCTACAATGAGCAGTTCTTC; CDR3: CATSPLAGGSYNEQFF
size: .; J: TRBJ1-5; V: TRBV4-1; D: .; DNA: TGCGCCAGCAGCCAAGACCTTACAGGGTATCAGCCCCAGCATTTT; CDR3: CASSQDLTGYQPQHF
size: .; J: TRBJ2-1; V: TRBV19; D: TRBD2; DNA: TGTGCCAGCCAAAGACTAGCGGGAGGGCTGAATGAGCAGTTCTTC; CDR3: CASQRLAGGLNEQFF
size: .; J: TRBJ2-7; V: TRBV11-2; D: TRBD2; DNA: TGTGCCAGCAGCTTAGCATACGCTAGCGGGGGCTACGAGCAGTACTTC; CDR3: CASSLAYASGGYEQYF
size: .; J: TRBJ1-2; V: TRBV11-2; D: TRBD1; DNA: TGTGCCAGCAGCTTAACACAGACAGGGAATGGCTACACCTTC; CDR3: CASSLTQTGNGYTF